The T cell receptor (beta chain) under discussion was sequenced for a study of cytomegalovirus exposure and HLA in healthy donors. Findings of the study overall: Presence/absence comparisons presumed near-even sequencing depth among donors. In a later analysis, productive TCRs from donors in an Asian-associated ancestry cluster reportedly carried fewer N-insertions than the cohort mean.

Points on this clone: The antigen remains undetermined.

The CDR3 totals 13 residues. V was clipped by 6 bases and J by 8 bases, with 19 bases between them. Germline values: CDR1 GTSNPN, CDR2 SVGIG (reference sequence). The PCR was carried out with 60 Vbeta primers and 13 Jbeta primers. TCRdb keeps only in-frame clones here, not all; method: immunoSEQ multiplex PCR. This table lists approximately 110,000 clones. The sequence was collected from a man aged 40-49 years in good health and CMV-seropositive. The sequenced sample consisted of PBMCs. This chain joins TRBV30 and TRBJ1-2; weak D call: TRBD1 (6 bases). The chain's CDR3 is CACGETGLWGYTF. The DNA of the CDR3 is TGTGCCTGTGGTGAGACAGGCTTATGGGGCTACACCTTC.